Listed below are T cell receptor beta chains from one sample, sequenced in a study of T cell changes during pregnancy in multiple sclerosis. Here immunoSEQ multiplex PCR was the method, and the copy in TCRdb shows in-frame clones only, minus some. The repertoire includes some 81,000 clones, about 93% of them detected once, and 2% to 3% sits in the top ten. The material was peripheral blood, obtained after pregnancy. Receptors were obtained from a female donor in good health, enrolled as a control in a pregnancy study. CDR3s leave out the opening cysteine and the closing phenylalanine or tryptophan. Fields, in order: CDR3 protein, D gene, V gene. A D gene is named only where the DNA matches it firmly.

CDR3 protein: ASSPRGYSYEQY
D gene: NA
V gene: TRBV19

CDR3 protein: ASSLGGGTNEKLF
D gene: NA
V gene: TRBV7-9

CDR3 protein: AWSARDNRPQH
D gene: NA
V gene: TRBV30

CDR3 protein: ASSLTGQGPDEQY
D gene: TRBD1
V gene: TRBV5-4

CDR3 protein: ASSPRLVPTDTQY
D gene: NA
V gene: TRBV7-3

CDR3 protein: AWTRDRAYEQY
D gene: TRBD1
V gene: TRBV30

CDR3 protein: ASSWISGRGASYNEQF
D gene: TRBD2
V gene: TRBV7-2

CDR3 protein: ASTGSTYNEQF
D gene: NA
V gene: TRBV2

CDR3 protein: ASSGQGSAYEQY
D gene: TRBD1
V gene: TRBV27

CDR3 protein: ASSPRREGNSPLH
D gene: NA
V gene: TRBV5-1

CDR3 protein: SVEVGGNTIY
D gene: NA
V gene: TRBV29-1

CDR3 protein: ASMETVGDTQY
D gene: NA
V gene: TRBV27

CDR3 protein: ASSPGTPTYYEQY
D gene: NA
V gene: TRBV5-5

CDR3 protein: ASSRTFVGTYEQY
D gene: NA
V gene: TRBV27

CDR3 protein: ASSISGTRTDTQY
D gene: NA
V gene: TRBV5-1

CDR3 protein: ASSPTGDSFQPQH
D gene: TRBD1
V gene: TRBV7-9

CDR3 protein: ASSTRLGGDGTEAF
D gene: NA
V gene: TRBV27

CDR3 protein: ASSLGQGGQPQH
D gene: TRBD1
V gene: TRBV28

CDR3 protein: AWSGHSNYGYT
D gene: NA
V gene: TRBV30

CDR3 protein: ASSSQRGRHEKLF
D gene: NA
V gene: TRBV6-5

CDR3 protein: ASSLGHGGPGADTQY
D gene: NA
V gene: TRBV5-1

CDR3 protein: ASSIGTGSTDTQY
D gene: TRBD1
V gene: TRBV11-2

CDR3 protein: ASSLGRSEETQY
D gene: NA
V gene: TRBV5-1

CDR3 protein: ASSTLASLAGGPDEQF
D gene: TRBD2
V gene: TRBV7-2

CDR3 protein: ASITSGRQLF
D gene: NA
V gene: TRBV28

CDR3 protein: ASSPRRDRGPPSYEQY
D gene: TRBD1
V gene: TRBV5-1

CDR3 protein: ATGLTANYGYT
D gene: NA
V gene: TRBV2

CDR3 protein: ASSLSGADYGYT
D gene: NA
V gene: TRBV28

CDR3 protein: ASSLLPGYTEAF
D gene: NA
V gene: TRBV28

CDR3 protein: ASSLYSLNTEAF
D gene: NA
V gene: TRBV7-9

CDR3 protein: ASSGQVNQPQH
D gene: TRBD1
V gene: TRBV18

CDR3 protein: ATSYVSDTQY
D gene: NA
V gene: TRBV28